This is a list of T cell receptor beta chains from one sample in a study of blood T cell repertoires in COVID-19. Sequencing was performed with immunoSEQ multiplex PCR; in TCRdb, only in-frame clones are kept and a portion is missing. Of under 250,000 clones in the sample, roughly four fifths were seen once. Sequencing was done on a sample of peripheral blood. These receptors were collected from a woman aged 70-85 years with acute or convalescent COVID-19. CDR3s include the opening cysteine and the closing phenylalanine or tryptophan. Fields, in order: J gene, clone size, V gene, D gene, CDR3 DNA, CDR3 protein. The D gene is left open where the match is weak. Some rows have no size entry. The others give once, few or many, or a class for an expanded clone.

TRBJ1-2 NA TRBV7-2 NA TGTGCCAGCAGCTTAGAGCCAGGAGGCAGCTATGGCTACACCTTC CASSLEPGGSYGYTF
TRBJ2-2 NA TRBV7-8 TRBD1 TGTGCCAGCAGCCACAGGGGGCAAACCGGGGAGCTGTTTTTT CASSHRGQTGELFF
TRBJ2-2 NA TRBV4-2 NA TGTGCCAGCACCTATCACAACCAACCGACCGGGGAGCTGTTTTTT CASTYHNQPTGELFF
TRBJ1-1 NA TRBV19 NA TGTGCCAGTAGTTCACAGGGATTTGGGTACACTGAAGCTTTCTTT CASSSQGFGYTEAFF
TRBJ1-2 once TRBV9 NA TGTGCCAGCAGCGTAGGGGGAGCTAACTATGGCTACACCTTC CASSVGGANYGYTF
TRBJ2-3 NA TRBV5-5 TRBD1 TGTGCCAGCAGCTTGCGACAGGGAACAGATACGCAGTATTTT CASSLRQGTDTQYF
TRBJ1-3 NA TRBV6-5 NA TGTGCCAGCAGTCGGACAGCACTTCTTGGAAACACCATATATTTT CASSRTALLGNTIYF
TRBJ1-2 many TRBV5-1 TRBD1 TGCGCCAGCAGGGATCAAACAGGGGTCAACTATGGCTACACCTTC CASRDQTGVNYGYTF
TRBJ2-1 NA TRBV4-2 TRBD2 TGTGCCAGCAGCCAGGGTAGACTAGCGGAGAGCTCCTACAATGAGCAGTTCTTC CASSQGRLAESSYNEQFF
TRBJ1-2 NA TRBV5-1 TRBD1 TGCGCCAGCAGCTTGGAATGGACAGGTGACTATGGCTACACCTTC CASSLEWTGDYGYTF
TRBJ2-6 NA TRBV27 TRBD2 TGTGCCAGCAGTTCTCTAGCGGGGCCGCTCTCTGGGGCCAACGTCCTGACTTTC CASSSLAGPLSGANVLTF
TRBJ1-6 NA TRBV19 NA TGTGCCAGTAGTATGGAGAATTCACCCCTCCACTTT CASSMENSPLHF
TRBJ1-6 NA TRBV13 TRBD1 TGTGCCAGCAGCTTTGGGCACAGGGGAGATAATTCACCCCTCCACTTT CASSFGHRGDNSPLHF
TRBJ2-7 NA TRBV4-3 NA TGCGCCAGCAGCCGGAGTTGGGCAGGGTCCTACGAGCAGTACTTC CASSRSWAGSYEQYF
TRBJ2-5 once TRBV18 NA TGTGCCAGCTCACCACCCATGGCGGGGCTCGAGACCCAGTACTTC CASSPPMAGLETQYF
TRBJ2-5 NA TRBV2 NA TGTGCCAGCAGCGGGTGGTTGGAGACCCAGTACTTC CASSGWLETQYF
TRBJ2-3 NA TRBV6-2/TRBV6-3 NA TGTGCCAGCAGTTACATCATAAGGGGAGATACGCAGTATTTT CASSYIIRGDTQYF
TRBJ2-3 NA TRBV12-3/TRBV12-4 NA TGTGCCAGCAGGCATCGACAGTATACGCAGTATTTT CASRHRQYTQYF
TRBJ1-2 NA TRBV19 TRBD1 TGTGCCAGTAGTATCGACAGGGTCTATGGCTACACCTTC CASSIDRVYGYTF
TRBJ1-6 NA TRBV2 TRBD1 TGTGCCAGCAGGACAGGGATCTATAATTCACCCCTCCACTTT CASRTGIYNSPLHF
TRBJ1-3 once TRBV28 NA TGTGCCAGCACCTCAGGGGTAGACACCATATATTTT CASTSGVDTIYF
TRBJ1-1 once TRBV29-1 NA TGCAGCGTCATGCGGGGAGGGAACACTGAAGCTTTCTTT CSVMRGGNTEAFF
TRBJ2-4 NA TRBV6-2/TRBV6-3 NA TGTGCCAGCAGTCTCGTTAAGCTTCTAGCCAAAAACATTCAGTACTTC CASSLVKLLAKNIQYF
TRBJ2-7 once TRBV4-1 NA TGCGCCAGCAGCCCTCTTTGGGGGCAGGGCTCCTACGAGCAGTACTTC CASSPLWGQGSYEQYF
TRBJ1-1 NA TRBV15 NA TGTGCCACCAGCACCCAGGCGCCAGGAAACACTGAAGCTTTCTTT CATSTQAPGNTEAFF
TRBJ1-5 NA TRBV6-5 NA TGTGCCAGCAGTTATTCCCGACAGGCCAATCAGCCCCAGCATTTT CASSYSRQANQPQHF
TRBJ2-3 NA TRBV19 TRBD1 TGTGCCAGTAGAAGAACGACAGGGGGCAGCACAGATACGCAGTATTTT CASRRTTGGSTDTQYF
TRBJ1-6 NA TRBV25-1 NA TGTGCCAGCAGTGGTTGGGGGGGGGCAAGTTCACCCCTCCACTTT CASSGWGGASSPLHF
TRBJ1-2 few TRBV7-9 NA TGTGCCAGCAGCCGGACGGACTCCTATGGCTACACCTTC CASSRTDSYGYTF
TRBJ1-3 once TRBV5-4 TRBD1 TGTGCCAGCAGCCTGACAGGGACAACTGGAAACACCATATATTTT CASSLTGTTGNTIYF
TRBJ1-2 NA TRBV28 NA TGTGCCAGCAGGAGGGGACAAGGGTGGGCCTCACCTAACTATGGCTACACCTTC CASRRGQGWASPNYGYTF
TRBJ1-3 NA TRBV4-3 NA TGCGCCAGCAGCCAAGAGACGCCAGGAGGTAGGGCCTCCTCTGGAAACACCATATATTTT CASSQETPGGRASSGNTIYF
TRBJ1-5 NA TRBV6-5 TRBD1 TGTGCCAGCAGGGGGACAGTAAATCAGCCCCAGCATTTT CASRGTVNQPQHF